Shown below are 11 T cell receptor beta chains from a single sample sequenced in a study of shared clonotypes between healthy human individuals. CD8 cells classed as naive were CD45RO-negative and positively selected for CCR7, excluding terminally differentiated effector memory CD45RA+ cells. TCRdb keeps only in-frame clones here, not all; method: immunoSEQ multiplex PCR. The top ten clones hold under 2% of a sample with around 1.9 million clones, just under 95% of them seen once. The sample consisted of naive CD8+ T cells from PBMCs. These TCRs come from a man aged 18-30 years in good health. Some clones in this sample may be carry-over from other donors' samples.

This clone was seen only a few times. Additional DNA sequences in this sample encode the identical CDR3. The rearrangement joins TRBV27 to TRBJ2-7; no clear D. V lost 1 base to trimming and J lost 0 bases, with 4 bases between them. Per germline, CDR1 MNHEY and CDR2 SMNVEV (reference sequence). This CDR3 region has 13 residues. The CDR3 region has the DNA TGTGCCAGCAGTTTATTTCCCTCCTACGAGCAGTACTTC. This encodes CASSLFPSYEQYF.

The chain recombines TRBV30 with TRBJ1-3, with D possibly matching TRBD1 (5 bases). V shed 5 bases and J shed 0 bases, with 17 bases lying between them. There are 16 residues in the CDR3. Looked up from germline, CDR1 is GTSNPN and CDR2 is SVGIG (reference sequence). The CDR3 loop reads CAWLDGTEYSGNTIYF. The CDR3 DNA reads TGTGCCTGGCTCGACGGGACGGAATACTCTGGAAACACCATATATTTT. Complete variable domain (other parts from reference TRBV30 and TRBJ1-3): SQTIHQWPATLVQPVGSPLSLECTVEGTSNPNLYWYRQAAGRGLQLLFYSVGIGQISSEVPQNLSASRPQDRQFILSSKKLLLSDSGFYLCAWLDGTEYSGNTIYFGEGSWLTVV.

The V call is TRBV28, the J call TRBJ1-6; the D is unclear. The CDR3 extends over 13 amino acids. Germline V gene lookup returns CDR1 MDHEN and CDR2 SYDVKM. The V end was cut by 3 bases, the J end by 5 bases, with 5 bases between. The CDR3 DNA is TGTGCCAGCAGTTTCGGTAATAATTCACCCCTCCACTTT. Residues: CASSFGNNSPLHF. Supplemented by reference TRBV28 and TRBJ1-6, the full variable domain reads DVKVTQSSRYLVKRTGEKVFLECVQDMDHENMFWYRQDPGLGLRLIYFSYDVKMKEKGDIPEGYSVSREKKERFSLILESASTNQTSMYLCASSFGNNSPLHFGNGTRLTVT.

V and J are TRBV11-2 and TRBJ2-7; a weak D match, TRBD2 (6 bases). The CDR3 length is 13 residues. Germline V gives CDR1 SGHAT, CDR2 FQNNGV. V lost 5 bases and J 4 bases, leaving 12 bases between the germline ends. The CDR3 DNA follows: TGTGCCAGCAGCATCGGGGGAGGATACGAGCAGTACTTC. Protein sequence: CASSIGGGYEQYF.

V is TRBV15 and J is TRBJ2-5; D gene unclear. Germline-derived CDR1 and CDR2 are LNHNV and YYDKDF (reference sequence). Trimming took off 0 bases at V and 5 bases at J, with 13 bases between the two ends. The CDR3 length is 15 residues. The CDR3 nucleotides read TGTGCCACCAGCAGAGATCGTACCACAAGGGAGACCCAGTACTTC. Protein: CATSRDRTTRETQYF.

The gene calls are TRBV30 and TRBJ1-3; no firm D call. The CDR3 spans 14 residues. V shed 3 bases and J shed 0 bases, with 9 bases lying between them. Germline V gives CDR1 GTSNPN, CDR2 SVGIG (reference sequence). This CDR3 reads CAWRNRYSGNTIYF. The CDR3 DNA reads TGTGCCTGGAGGAACCGGTACTCTGGAAACACCATATATTTT.

This clone appeared once. The chain uses TRBV7-9 and TRBJ2-3; TRBD2 aligns across 13 bases. In germline, CDR1 is SEHNR, CDR2 FQNEAQ (reference sequence). The CDR3 is made up of 17 amino acids. V dropped 5 bases and J dropped 5; count of bases not matched to a gene: 10. The CDR3 bases are TGTGCCAGCAGCCCGGGGACTAGCGGGGACTGGGGAGATACGCAGTATTTT. It encodes CASSPGTSGDWGDTQYF.

This chain joins TRBV7-9 and TRBJ2-2; unclear D gene. Trimming left V 1 base short and J 6 bases short, with 6 bases between. The CDR3 is made up of 13 amino acids. CDR1 and CDR2 from the germline V gene are SEHNR and FQNEAQ (reference sequence). CDR3 loop: CASSLDRAGELFF. The DNA of the CDR3 is TGTGCCAGCAGCTTAGACCGTGCCGGGGAGCTGTTTTTT.

The chain carries TRBV21-1 and TRBJ2-4; the D call of TRBD2 is as the table states it, not checked on the DNA. TRBV21-1 is an annotated pseudogene. There are 19 residues in the CDR3. The CDR3 nucleotides read TGTGCCAGCAGCAAAGCCCTGGCGTTTAGCGGGCGAACTCAAAACATTCAGTACTTC. Protein: CASSKALAFSGRTQNIQYF.

The chain combines TRBV10-3 with TRBJ2-7; 7 positions match TRBD1. Germline assignment: CDR1 ENHRY and CDR2 SYGVKD. The CDR3 extends over 13 amino acids. V shed 10 bases and J 2 bases; nucleotides not matched to a gene: 8. CDR3 sequence: CATGTVLTYEQYF. CDR3 DNA sequence: TGTGCCACCGGGACAGTACTAACCTACGAGCAGTACTTC.

The V call is TRBV7-3, the J call TRBJ2-3; no definite D call. CDR3 length: 12 residues. Germline lookup yields CDR1 SGHTA and CDR2 FQGTGA. The V end lost 4 bases, the J end lost 4 bases, and 6 bases lay between the germline ends. CDR3 coding DNA: TGTGCCAGCAGCTCTGCGGCAGATACGCAGTATTTT. This encodes CASSSAADTQYF.